The 28 T cell receptor beta chains below all came from one sample that was sequenced in a study of blood T cell repertoires in COVID-19. Clones were sequenced by immunoSEQ multiplex PCR, and TCRdb holds only the in-frame ones, with some missing. The data contain roughly 100,000 clones, roughly nine tenths of them seen just once; the ten biggest clones take up around 16%. The specimen sequenced was peripheral blood. These receptors were collected from a middle-aged man with acute or convalescent COVID-19.

This clone was seen just once. The chain carries TRBV3-1 (or the pseudogene TRBV3-2) and TRBJ1-2; TRBD1 might be the D (5 bases). CDR1 is LGHDT and CDR2 is YNNKEL in the germline V gene (reference sequence). The V end lost 4 bases, the J end lost 7 bases, and 16 bases lay between the germline ends. This CDR3 is 14 amino acids long. This chain's CDR3 is CASSRVGGVRGYTF. The CDR3 nucleotides are TGTGCCAGCAGCCGAGTCGGGGGAGTTCGTGGCTACACCTTC.

V is TRBV12-3 or TRBV12-4 and J is TRBJ1-2, with 10 bases that match TRBD1. Trimming cost V 6 bases and J 7 bases; bases outside gene matches: 5. The CDR3 runs to 13 residues. In DNA, the CDR3 is TGTGCCAGCAGCTCCGACAGGGGGCTTGGCTACACCTTC. This codes for CASSSDRGLGYTF.

The rearrangement joins TRBV7-2 to TRBJ2-7; TRBD2 aligns across 10 bases. V lost 4 bases to trimming and J lost 0 bases; unmatched junction nucleotides: 3. The length of the CDR3 is 15 residues. Germline values: CDR1 SGHTA, CDR2 FQGNSA. The CDR3 coding sequence is TGTGCCAGCAGCTACGCTAGCGGGGGCTCCTACGAGCAGTACTTC. Translation gives CASSYASGGSYEQYF.

The V gene is TRBV11-3, the J gene TRBJ2-7, with 7 bases lining up with TRBD1. Trimming removed 6 bases from V and 4 bases from J; junction bases left unmatched: 9. Germline CDR1 and CDR2: SGHNT and YENEEA. The CDR3 runs 14 residues. This CDR3 reads CASSPRDRFYEQYF. As DNA, the CDR3 is TGTGCCAGCAGTCCCCGGGACAGATTTTACGAGCAGTACTTC.

This chain links TRBV29-1 with TRBJ2-7, with 12 positions matching TRBD2. The V and J ends lost 4 bases and 6 bases, in that order; junction bases with no gene match: 7. This CDR3 is 14 amino acids long. The germline CDR1 and CDR2 sequences are SQVTM and ANQGSEA. CDR3 region: CSVGLAGGPSEQYF. The DNA of the CDR3 is TGCAGCGTTGGGCTAGCGGGGGGGCCGAGCGAGCAGTACTTC.

The rearrangement uses TRBV6-5 and TRBJ2-5; D remains unclear. The CDR3 totals 15 residues. V was clipped by 4 bases and J by 1 base, with 13 bases between them. Germline lookup yields CDR1 MNHEY and CDR2 SVGAGI. CDR3 in amino acids: CASSLTGRTQETQYF. CDR3 in DNA: TGTGCCAGCAGTTTAACGGGTAGAACCCAAGAGACCCAGTACTTC.

J is TRBJ2-2 and V is TRBV6-5, with D possibly TRBD2 on 5 matching bases. Trimming shortened V by 5 bases and J by 6 bases, and 13 bases separated the two germline ends. The CDR3 spans 14 residues. The germline V gene encodes CDR1 MNHEY and CDR2 SVGAGI. The CDR3 loop reads CASSTDHSAGELFF. The CDR3 DNA sequence: TGTGCCAGCAGTACGGACCATAGCGCCGGGGAGCTGTTTTTT.

The gene calls are TRBV11-3 and TRBJ2-2; maybe TRBD1 (6 bases). Germline V gene lookup returns CDR1 SGHNT and CDR2 YENEEA. The CDR3 is made up of 14 amino acids. V was pared by 5 bases and J by 1 base, with 8 bases between. The CDR3 region is CASSQGQNTGELFF. CDR3 DNA sequence: TGTGCCAGCAGCCAGGGACAGAACACCGGGGAGCTGTTTTTT.

The chain uses TRBV11-2 and TRBJ2-1, with 10 positions matching TRBD2. Trimming at V came to 2 bases and at J to 0 bases, leaving 1 base not matched to a gene. Germline CDR1 is SGHAT and CDR2 is FQNNGV. The CDR3 totals 16 residues. CDR3 protein: CASSLPSGGSYNEQFF. The CDR3 region has the DNA TGTGCCAGCAGCTTACCTAGCGGGGGCTCCTACAATGAGCAGTTCTTC. Filled out from reference TRBV11-2 and TRBJ2-1, the complete variable domain reads EAGVAQSPRYKIIEKRQSVAFWCNPISGHATLYWYQQILGQGPKLLIQFQNNGVVDDSQLPKDRFSAERLKGVDSTLKIQPAKLEDSAVYLCASSLPSGGSYNEQFFGPGTRLTVL.

The chain uses TRBV11-3 and TRBJ2-1; TRBD2 matches 7 bases. Germline CDR1 reads SGHNT; CDR2 reads YENEEA. J was trimmed by 10 bases and V by 1 base; bases with no gene match: 10. The CDR3 is made up of 15 amino acids. The CDR3 nucleotides are TGTGCCAGCAGCTTAGCCGCGGGGGTGTTAATGGAGCAGTTCTTC. It encodes CASSLAAGVLMEQFF.

J is TRBJ1-1 and V is TRBV2; D is unclear. CDR3 length equals 11 residues. Trimming took off 6 bases at V and 7 bases at J, with 9 bases between the two ends. The germline gives CDR1 SNHLY, CDR2 FYNNEI. The CDR3 spells CASREGSEAFF. CDR3 coding DNA: TGTGCCAGCAGAGAGGGCAGTGAAGCTTTCTTT.

The CDR3 sequence is CASSPGQGRRVETQYF. The CDR3 coding sequence is TGTGCCAGCAGCCCCGGACAGGGGCGAAGAGTAGAGACCCAGTACTTC. The genes are TRBV2 and TRBJ2-5, with 9 bases identical to TRBD1. This CDR3 has 16 residues. V lost 6 bases to trimming and J lost 4 bases; unmatched junction nucleotides: 12. Looked up from germline, CDR1 is SNHLY and CDR2 is FYNNEI. The full variable domain, in which reference TRBV2 and TRBJ2-5 provide the parts outside the CDR3, is EPEVTQTPSHQVTQMGQEVILRCVPISNHLYFYWYRQILGQKVEFLVSFYNNEISEKSEIFDDQFSVERPDGSNFTLKIRSTKLEDSAMYFCASSPGQGRRVETQYFGPGTRLLVL.

The rearrangement links TRBV11-2 to TRBJ2-7; D remains unclear. V was pared by 5 bases and J by 0 bases, with 17 bases between. The CDR3 covers 16 residues. In germline, CDR1 is SGHAT, CDR2 FQNNGV. The CDR3 nucleotides are TGTGCCAGCAGCCCTCGTGGCGGATGGAGCTCCTACGAGCAGTACTTC. This sequence encodes CASSPRGGWSSYEQYF.

V gene TRBV4-1 combines with J gene TRBJ2-7, with 13 bases matching TRBD2. The V and J ends lost 1 base and 9 bases, in that order; junction bases with no gene match: 15. Germline V gene sequence: CDR1 MGHRA, CDR2 YSYEKL. The CDR3 contains 18 residues. The CDR3 DNA reads as TGCGCCAGCAGCCAAGCTCAACTAGCGGGGGGGACCCTACGAGTGCAGTACTTC. This codes for CASSQAQLAGGTLRVQYF.

The CDR3 spells CASSPRTNSPLHF. CDR3 sequence (DNA): TGTGCCAGTAGTCCCAGAACCAATTCACCCCTCCACTTT. This sequence joins TRBV19 and TRBJ1-6; D is undetermined. CDR3 length: 13 residues. Germline V gene sequence: CDR1 LNHDA, CDR2 SQIVND (reference sequence). The germline V and J ends were trimmed by 5 bases and 7 bases, with 9 bases remaining between them.

This chain connects TRBV28 to TRBJ2-5; TRBD1 matches at 9 bases. The CDR3 covers 13 residues. V shed 6 bases, J shed 3 bases, and the junction held 2 bases outside the gene matches. CDR1 MDHEN and CDR2 SYDVKM come from the germline V gene. The CDR3 protein is CASRGTGKETQYF. The CDR3 bases are TGTGCCAGCAGGGGGACAGGGAAAGAGACCCAGTACTTC.

The chain combines TRBV19 with TRBJ2-3, with D perhaps matching TRBD1 (6 bases). The CDR3 consists of 19 residues. V lost 1 base to trimming and J lost 0 bases, with 20 bases between them. CDR1 and CDR2 (germline): LNHDA, SQIVND (reference sequence). CDR3 in DNA: TGTGCCAGTAGTATAGGTTACAGGGTCTCCTTATCTAGCACAGATACGCAGTATTTT. The encoded protein is CASSIGYRVSLSSTDTQYF.

The chain is built from TRBV5-1 and TRBJ2-7; D not resolved. The CDR3 consists of 14 residues. The germline CDR1 and CDR2 sequences are SGHRS and YFSETQ. Trimming removed 2 bases at V and 0 bases at J, with 9 bases between. The CDR3 spells CASSLSVNSYEQYF. The CDR3 DNA reads TGCGCCAGCAGCTTATCGGTCAACTCCTACGAGCAGTACTTC.

V and J are TRBV6-5 and TRBJ2-1; 9 positions agree with TRBD2. V shed 6 bases and J 5 bases; nucleotides not matched to a gene: 5. This CDR3 spans 14 amino acids. Germline assignment: CDR1 MNHEY and CDR2 SVGAGI. The CDR3 is CASRSGGSNNEQFF. The CDR3 nucleotides read TGTGCCAGCAGGAGCGGGGGGAGCAACAATGAGCAGTTCTTC.

This chain connects TRBV4-2 to TRBJ1-4; a possible D gene is TRBD1 (5 bases). The V gene's germline CDR1 is LGHNA and CDR2 YNFKEQ. The CDR3 is 15 amino acids. V shed 1 base and J shed 8 bases, with 14 bases lying between them. In DNA, the CDR3 is TGTGCCAGCAGCCAAGTAGGGACTGGTAGCGAAAAACTGTTTTTT. Its protein product is CASSQVGTGSEKLFF.

This clone was recorded once. The chain carries TRBV3-1 (or the pseudogene TRBV3-2) and TRBJ1-1, with a tentative D call TRBD1 (6 bases). The V gene lost 4 bases and the J gene lost 0 bases, with 18 bases spanning the gap. This CDR3 is built from 17 residues. The germline V gene encodes CDR1 LGHDT and CDR2 YNNKEL (reference sequence). This CDR3 reads CASSLRGQSLMNTEAFF. DNA of the CDR3: TGTGCCAGCAGCCTCCGAGGACAGAGTTTAATGAACACTGAAGCTTTCTTT.

The gene calls are TRBV7-2 and TRBJ2-3; no reliable D call. The CDR3 totals 16 residues. Germline V gives CDR1 SGHTA, CDR2 FQGNSA. Trimming took 1 base from V and 1 from J, leaving 12 bases between them. The CDR3 loop is CASSLGLVARTDTQYF. CDR3 DNA sequence: TGTGCCAGCAGCTTAGGGCTAGTGGCTCGCACAGATACGCAGTATTTT.

The chain couples TRBV5-1 to TRBJ2-3; the D gene is possibly TRBD1 (5 bases). This CDR3 contains 14 residues. The germline gives CDR1 SGHRS, CDR2 YFSETQ. V was trimmed by 3 bases and J by 2 bases, leaving 10 bases between them. CDR3 sequence reads: CASSSSTATDTQYF. CDR3 nucleotides: TGCGCCAGCAGCTCCTCGACAGCCACAGATACGCAGTATTTT.

The J gene is TRBJ2-7, the V gene TRBV12-3 or TRBV12-4, with TRBD1 identical over 8 bases. The CDR3 is made up of 11 amino acids. Trimming removed 4 bases from V and 11 bases from J; junction bases left unmatched: 4. The CDR3, as DNA: TGTGCCAGCAGTTACAGGGGGGTTGAGTACTTC. This encodes CASSYRGVEYF.

The chain joins TRBV6-5 to TRBJ2-7; 9 bases map to TRBD2. Germline V gives CDR1 MNHEY, CDR2 SVGAGI. This CDR3 contains 15 residues. This CDR3 reads CAISSGGLSSYEQYF. The CDR3 region has the DNA TGTGCGATCAGTAGCGGGGGACTGAGCTCCTACGAGCAGTACTTC.

The V call is TRBV3-1 (or the pseudogene TRBV3-2), the J call TRBJ1-1; the match to TRBD1 covers 7 bases. Germline trimming cut 2 bases from V and 7 bases from J; bases unmatched to any gene: 4. The length of the CDR3 is 13 residues. Germline-derived CDR1 and CDR2 are LGHDT and YNNKEL (reference sequence). DNA for the CDR3: TGTGCCAGCAGCCAACTTAACAGGGGTGAAGCTTTCTTT. It specifies CASSQLNRGEAFF.

The chain combines TRBV5-4 with TRBJ1-2; TRBD1 agrees at 8 bases. With V trimmed by 6 bases and J by 5 bases, 9 bases remained unmatched. CDR3 length: 14 amino acids. Germline CDR1 is SGHNT and CDR2 is YYREEE (reference sequence). The CDR3 protein is CASTLGGDRYGYTF. The CDR3 DNA follows: TGTGCCAGCACTTTGGGGGGGGACAGGTATGGCTACACCTTC.

The rearrangement uses TRBV12-3 or TRBV12-4 and TRBJ2-7; 7 bases align to TRBD1. Trimming took 6 bases from V and 7 from J; bases not matched to a gene: 6. The CDR3 covers 12 residues. Here the CDR3 DNA reads TGTGCCAGCAGCATGGGACAGAGAGAGCAGTACTTC. Protein sequence: CASSMGQREQYF.